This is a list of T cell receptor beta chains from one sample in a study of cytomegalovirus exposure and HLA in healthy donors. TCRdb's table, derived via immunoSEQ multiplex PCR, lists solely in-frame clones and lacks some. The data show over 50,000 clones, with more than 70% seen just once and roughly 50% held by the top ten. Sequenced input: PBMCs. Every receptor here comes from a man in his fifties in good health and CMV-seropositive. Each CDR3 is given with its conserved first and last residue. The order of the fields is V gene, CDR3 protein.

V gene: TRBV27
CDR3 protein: CASSPGTSTKNTEAFF

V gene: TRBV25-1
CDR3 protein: CASRVIPPQGDFSYEQYF

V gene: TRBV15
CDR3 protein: CATSRGRETYNEQFF

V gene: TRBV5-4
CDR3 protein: CASSSQGSRLFF

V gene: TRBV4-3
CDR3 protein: CASSPGTGEETQYF

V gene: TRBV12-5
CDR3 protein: CASGPGTSGNNEQFF

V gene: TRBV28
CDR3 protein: CASSLAGAGGRNIQYF

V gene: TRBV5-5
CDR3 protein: CASSFRNEQFF

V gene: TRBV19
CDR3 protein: CASSSPSTANYGYTF

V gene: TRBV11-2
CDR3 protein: CASSLGQGAGHTDTQYF

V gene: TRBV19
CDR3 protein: CASTRTSGSYEQYF

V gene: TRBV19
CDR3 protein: CASSRLAAYEQYF

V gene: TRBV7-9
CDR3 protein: CASILPGQLYTYNEQFF

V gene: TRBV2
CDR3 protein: CASRGQGLSTDTQYF

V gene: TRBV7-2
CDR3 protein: CASSGQTNYGYTF

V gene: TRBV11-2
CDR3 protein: CASIPINVRGGGIDTQYF

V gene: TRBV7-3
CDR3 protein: CASSRQGNGDPPLHF

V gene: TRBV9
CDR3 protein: CASSATGGANTGELFF

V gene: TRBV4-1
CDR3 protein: CASSHRGDYTNNEQFF

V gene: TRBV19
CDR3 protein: CASSRTSGLAKNIQYF

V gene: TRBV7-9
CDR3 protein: CASSQTGAGTGELFF

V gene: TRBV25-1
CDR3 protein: CASSDRVNEQFF

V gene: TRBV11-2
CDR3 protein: CASSSGTVEETQYF

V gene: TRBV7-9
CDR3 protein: CASMGLLSRQLLSGYTF

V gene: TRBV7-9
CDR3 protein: CASSYRQGASEQYF

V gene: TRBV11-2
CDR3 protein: CASSGALSYEQYF

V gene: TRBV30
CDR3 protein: CAWSSGQGAGNEQFF

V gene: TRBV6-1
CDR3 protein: CASSEGFGGPSYEQYF

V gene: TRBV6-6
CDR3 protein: CASSSGLAGGQETQYF

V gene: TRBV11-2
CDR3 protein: CASSTGYTEAFF

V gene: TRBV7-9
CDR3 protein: CASFLMSGAGGYTF